One T cell receptor beta chain is described in this entry. This clone has only a few counts. Its antigen is not yet known. It has no much larger one-base neighbor in the sample; base qualities were not kept. This specimen belongs to a study of T cell responses to AZD1222 COVID-19 vaccine (dated by TCRdb to the early 2020s). In the study overall: Because spike-specific TCR depth and breadth did not differ between the two schedules, AZD1222 recipients who got a second dose at roughly 4 weeks were pooled with those who got a second dose at roughly 12 weeks. A total of about 250 trial participants underwent TCR sequencing, of whom under 220 had received two doses of AZD1222 and some 25 had received two doses of the MenACWY control vaccine. Trial participants were enrolled by age into 18-55, 56-69 and 70-plus year subgroups, with around 150, 28 and 57 TCR-sequenced participants respectively. Overall results and qualifications from the work: In the small 56-69-year group, the increase in depth fell short of significance, most likely because of low power. The vaccine-associated CD4 TCRs covered the entire spike protein, and the dominant responses fell in regions 160-218 and 743-854. Participants were mostly white British, with more females than males. The authors suggested clonal diversity may have been underestimated. Conclusions about previously exposed vaccinees were limited because only a handful of AZD1222 recipients were SARS-CoV-2 seropositive at baseline. Because no day 14 peak-response samples were available, the repertoires could be characterized only after the peak T cell response. After two AZD1222 doses, both the breadth and the depth of spike-specific TCRs were significantly higher than at day 0 and than in MenACWY recipients. Reportedly, almost half of the unique spike-specific TCRs recognized epitopes lying outside the regions that are mutated in the B.1.351 and B.1.1.7 variants.

Trimming removed 3 bases from V and 4 bases from J; the gene matches leave 6 bases unexplained. Based on the germline V gene, the CDR1 and CDR2 sequences are MDHEN and SYDVKM. The CDR3, from cysteine to phenylalanine, totals 16 residues. Of the read, only the CDR3 DNA is kept; its 48 bases are in frame from base 1. The CDR3 regions of human TCRbeta chains were analyzed by immunosequencing. Processing in the source paper ran as follows. Repertoire TCRs were matched against a reference library of SARS-CoV-2-specific TCRs generated with the MIRA antigen-specificity platform. Breadth was defined as the fraction of unique TCRs that were SARS-CoV-2-associated. Depth was defined as the fraction of total T cells that were SARS-CoV-2-associated. Each spike-specific TCR was assigned to its reactive spike region and to a CD4 or CD8 class using the MIRA data. Log10-transformed breadth and depth values were compared by one-way ANOVA with Sidak's multiple comparisons tests. Imported from immuneACCESS, the table was reduced by TCRdb to in-frame sequences with V and J called. These copies leave out some clones; in studies compared against another copy, an unresolved V gene accounts for under half, and the cause of the remainder is not known. V, J and clone size derive from that table, while D and trimming were established from the DNA sequence. The sample table contains about 60,000 clones; only one count was recorded for less than 90% of them. Roughly 19% of the sample is held by the ten biggest clonotypes.

The sample's time point label is to be understood as: baseline before first vaccination. The vaccinee samples were drawn from two UK trials, COV001 and COV002, one of which was a single-blind randomized controlled phase 2/3 trial testing AZD1222 (ChAdOx1 nCoV-19) in healthy adults. For TCRbeta chain sequencing, PBMC samples from trial participants were taken at day 0 and at day 28 after the second dose. The specimen was peripheral blood, collected on day 0 of AZD1222 vaccination. The sequence came from an adult in good health. Recombination linked TRBV28 to TRBJ1-3; 10 nucleotides in the junction match TRBD1. The CDR3 here reads CASSLGGTGAGNTIYF. DNA sequence: TGTGCCAGCAGTTTGGGGGGGACAGGGGCCGGAAACACCATATATTTT.